This entry is about one TCR beta chain. CDR1 KGHDR and CDR2 SFDVKD come from the germline V gene. The CDR3 loop spans 11 amino acids. J gave up 6 bases and V 7 bases, and 2 bases lay outside the gene matches. TCRdb reanalysed the RT-PCR reads using MiXCR and keeps one entry per CDR3 protein. This sample yields about 680,000 distinct CDR3 sequences, of which 12% to 15% are seen a single time; roughly 4% belongs to the top ten. V gene TRBV24-1 combines with J gene TRBJ2-7, with 7 positions matching TRBD1. Sequenced sample: memory CD4+ T cells from blood. The receptor was isolated from a female donor in good health, serving as a healthy control. The CDR3 protein is CATSDRAEQYF. The CDR3 nucleotides read TGTGCCACCAGCGACAGGGCCGAGCAGTACTTC.